The 25 T cell receptor beta chains below all came from one sample that was sequenced in a study of blood T cell repertoires in COVID-19 (dated by TCRdb to the early 2020s). Library prep was done by the immunoSEQ multiplex PCR assay. TCRdb stores this immuneACCESS table with in-frame sequences only. Part of the clones is absent; in the studies checked, under half of the shortfall reflects unresolved V genes, and no reason is known for the rest. This sample comprises 110,000 to 150,000 clones, over 75% of them detected only once. The top ten clones comprise 44% of the sample. Material for sequencing was peripheral blood. These receptors were collected from a human donor in a cohort sampled during active COVID-19.

This chain connects TRBV7-2 to TRBJ1-3, with 9 positions matching TRBD1. With 3 bases clipped from V and 2 bases from J, the junction kept 8 bases outside the gene matches. Germline values: CDR1 SGHTA, CDR2 FQGNSA. The CDR3 extends over 17 amino acids. The CDR3 DNA sequence: TGTGCCAGCAGCTTGGGAGGACAGGGGAGGGCTGGAAACACCATATATTTT. This codes for CASSLGGQGRAGNTIYF.

The chain joins TRBV9 to TRBJ1-3, with 10 bases identical to TRBD1. The CDR3 covers 15 residues. Germline V gene data show CDR1 as SGDLS and CDR2 as YYNGEE. The junction had 3 bases not matched to a gene; V was cut back by 4 bases and J by 2 bases. The CDR3 protein is CASSTGTGAGNTIYF. In DNA form, the CDR3 reads TGTGCCAGCAGCACGGGGACAGGGGCTGGAAACACCATATATTTT.

This clone has only a few counts. The chain combines TRBV18 with TRBJ1-2, with a possible D match to TRBD1 (5 bases). CDR1 and CDR2 from the germline V gene are KGHSH and LQKENI. This CDR3 is 14 amino acids long. V was cut by 3 bases and J by 4 bases, with 12 bases left in between. The CDR3 coding sequence is TGTGCCAGCTCACCGGGGCCATTCCCCTATGGCTACACCTTC. This codes for CASSPGPFPYGYTF. The entire variable domain, with the rest obtained from reference TRBV18 and TRBJ1-2, is as follows: NAGVMQNPRHLVRRRGQEARLRCSPMKGHSHVYWYRQLPEEGLKFMVYLQKENIIDESGMPKERFSAEFPKEGPSILRIQQVVRGDSAAYFCASSPGPFPYGYTFGSGTRLTVV.

In this sample, this clone turned up once. This rearrangement joins TRBV6-1 to TRBJ1-6; perhaps TRBD1 as D (6 bases). The CDR3 spans 14 residues. V lost 0 bases and J lost 11, with 11 bases in between. The germline CDR1 and CDR2 sequences are MNHNS and SASEGT. The CDR3 is CASSEARYRAPLHF. DNA of the CDR3: TGTGCCAGCAGTGAAGCGCGGTACAGGGCACCCCTCCACTTT.

The chain recombines TRBV10-3 with TRBJ1-1, with D perhaps TRBD1 (6 bases). This CDR3 is built from 14 residues. Looked up from germline, CDR1 is ENHRY and CDR2 is SYGVKD. Trimming stripped 7 bases from V and 1 base from J, with 13 bases between. The chain's CDR3 is CAITPGQANTEAFF. The CDR3, as DNA: TGTGCCATCACCCCGGGACAAGCGAACACTGAAGCTTTCTTT.

The chain carries TRBV3-1 (or the pseudogene TRBV3-2) and TRBJ2-1; D may be TRBD2 (6 bases). This CDR3 spans 13 amino acids. V lost 6 bases and J lost 5, with 11 bases in between. Germline CDR1 reads LGHDT; CDR2 reads YNNKEL (reference sequence). The CDR3 region is CASSNRRDNEQFF. In DNA form, the CDR3 reads TGTGCCAGCAGTAATCGGAGGGACAATGAGCAGTTCTTC.

The chain joins TRBV3-1 (or the pseudogene TRBV3-2) to TRBJ2-3; D is ambiguous. The CDR3 extends over 13 amino acids. The V gene's germline CDR1 is LGHDT and CDR2 YNNKEL (reference sequence). Trimming took off 1 base at V and 12 bases at J, with 14 bases between the two ends. CDR3 DNA: TGTGCCAGCAGCCAAGCGAGCCTCCGGTTACAGTATTTT. This codes for CASSQASLRLQYF.

This sequence joins TRBV5-4 and TRBJ1-2, with 8 bases lining up with TRBD1. Trimming removed 4 bases from V and 1 base from J; junction bases left unmatched: 6. The CDR3 loop spans 15 amino acids. Germline V CDR1 and CDR2: SGHNT, YYREEE (reference sequence). The DNA for the CDR3 is TGTGCCAGCAGCCCTCCGACAGGGGATAACTATGGCTACACCTTC. Translation: CASSPPTGDNYGYTF.

This clone occurred a few times. The rearrangement links TRBV7-9 to TRBJ2-3; 9 bases are a match to TRBD2. Losses at the gene ends were 5 bases for V and 2 bases for J; bases not matched to a gene: 8. The CDR3 has 16 amino acids. The germline V gene encodes CDR1 SEHNR and CDR2 FQNEAQ (reference sequence). The CDR3 nucleotides read TGTGCCAGCAGCCTCCGGACTAGCGTTTCCACAGATACGCAGTATTTT. It codes for CASSLRTSVSTDTQYF.

The rearrangement uses TRBV2 and TRBJ1-5; 9 nucleotides match TRBD1. CDR3 length: 14 amino acids. CDR1 and CDR2 (germline): SNHLY, FYNNEI. V trimming: 8 bases; J trimming: 4 bases; junction bases outside the gene matches: 6. CDR3 nucleotides: TGTGCCAGCGGCCGGGACAGGGTGAATCAGCCCCAGCATTTT. Its protein is CASGRDRVNQPQHF.

A single count supports this clone. The chain uses TRBV6-2 or TRBV6-3 and TRBJ1-1; D not certain. The CDR3 is made up of 14 amino acids. Trimming removed 5 bases from V and 3 bases from J, with 13 bases in between. Germline CDR1 MNHEY, CDR2 SVGEGT. In DNA, the CDR3 is TGTGCCAGCAGTGCCGGGGTTCCGGACACTGAAGCTTTCTTT. Amino acids: CASSAGVPDTEAFF.

The rearrangement links TRBV15 to TRBJ2-5, with 12 bases lining up with TRBD1. The CDR3 has 17 residues. Germline values: CDR1 LNHNV, CDR2 YYDKDF (reference sequence). V shed 1 base, J shed 3 bases, and the junction held 6 bases outside the gene matches. The CDR3 loop is CATSRAPGTGGKETQYF. As DNA, the CDR3 is TGTGCCACCAGCAGAGCCCCCGGGACAGGGGGCAAAGAGACCCAGTACTTC.

This clone has only one observation. The chain has TRBV7-9 and TRBJ1-1; 9 positions agree with TRBD1. With V trimmed by 1 base and J by 5 bases, 2 bases remained unmatched. The length of the CDR3 is 14 residues. CDR1 is SEHNR, CDR2 FQNEAQ, per germline (reference sequence). The DNA for the CDR3 is TGTGCCAGCAGCTTAGGACAGGGGGATACTGAAGCTTTCTTT. As protein: CASSLGQGDTEAFF.

This rearrangement joins TRBV19 to TRBJ1-5, with D hard to call. The CDR3 is made up of 15 amino acids. V was shortened by 1 base and J by 7 bases, with 14 bases between the two germline ends. From germline, CDR1 is LNHDA and CDR2 SQIVND (reference sequence). CDR3 sequence reads: CASSIVSGLEQPQHF. For the CDR3, the DNA is TGTGCCAGTAGTATAGTTTCGGGGTTAGAGCAGCCCCAGCATTTT.

This clone was found once. The chain employs TRBV6-1 and TRBJ1-5; tentatively, D is TRBD1 (6 bases). Deletions cut 0 bases from V and 7 bases from J, with 13 bases between. Germline V gives CDR1 MNHNS, CDR2 SASEGT. The CDR3 has 15 amino acids. The CDR3 coding sequence is TGTGCCAGCAGTGAAGCGGGACAAATAACCCAGCCCCAGCATTTT. It specifies CASSEAGQITQPQHF.

The J gene is TRBJ1-4, the V gene TRBV5-1, with 7 bases fitting TRBD1. With 4 bases clipped from V and 7 bases from J, the junction kept 13 bases outside the gene matches. The germline CDR1 and CDR2 sequences are SGHRS and YFSETQ. The CDR3 is made up of 16 amino acids. Written as DNA, the CDR3 is TGCGCCAGCAGCCCCGGCCGACAGGGTGGAATTGAAAAACTGTTTTTT. Translating gives CASSPGRQGGIEKLFF.

The chain combines TRBV19 with TRBJ1-3, with D uncertain. V was cut by 7 bases and J by 0 bases, with 10 bases left in between. CDR1 and CDR2 (germline): LNHDA, SQIVND (reference sequence). CDR3 length: 14 residues. The CDR3 loop is CASIQSSSGNTIYF. CDR3 nucleotide sequence: TGTGCCAGTATTCAATCGAGCTCTGGAAACACCATATATTTT.

The chain has TRBV19 and TRBJ2-4; 9 bases agree with TRBD1. The CDR3 consists of 17 residues. Germline V lookup: CDR1 LNHDA, CDR2 SQIVND (reference sequence). The J segment lost 1 base and the V segment lost 3 bases, leaving 7 bases of the junction unmatched. CDR3 region: CASSIRGTGNAKNIQYF. CDR3 coding DNA: TGTGCCAGTAGTATCAGGGGGACAGGGAACGCCAAAAACATTCAGTACTTC.

This clone was seen only a few times. The CDR3 here is CSAQGARGTEAFF. CDR3 DNA: TGCAGCGCCCAGGGGGCGAGGGGGACTGAAGCTTTCTTT. This chain uses TRBV29-1 with TRBJ1-1, with 8 bases identical to TRBD1. Looked up from germline, CDR1 is SQVTM and CDR2 is ANQGSEA. The CDR3 covers 13 residues. After removal of 7 bases from V and 5 bases from J, the junction contained 9 bases not matched to a gene. Complete variable domain (other parts from reference TRBV29-1 and TRBJ1-1): SAVISQKPSRDICQRGTSLTIQCQVDSQVTMMFWYRQQPGQSLTLIATANQGSEATYESGFVIDKFPISRPNLTFSTLTVSNMSPEDSSIYLCSAQGARGTEAFFGQGTRLTVV.

V gene TRBV19 combines with J gene TRBJ1-1; no clear D gene. The V end lost 3 bases, the J end lost 4 bases, and 12 bases lay between the germline ends. Germline CDR1 is LNHDA and CDR2 is SQIVND (reference sequence). The CDR3 length is 14 residues. The CDR3 loop reads CASSMEGLGTEAFF. CDR3 bases: TGTGCCAGTAGTATGGAGGGATTAGGCACTGAAGCTTTCTTT.

V gene TRBV19 combines with J gene TRBJ2-1, with TRBD2 matching over 11 bases. V gave up 6 bases and J gave up 6 bases; unmatched junction bases: 7. The CDR3 totals 15 residues. The germline gives CDR1 LNHDA, CDR2 SQIVND (reference sequence). The CDR3 protein is CASRGTSGSFNEQFF. The CDR3 coding sequence is TGTGCCAGTAGGGGCACTAGCGGGAGCTTCAATGAGCAGTTCTTC.

The V call is TRBV5-1, the J call TRBJ2-2, with 12 bases aligning to TRBD2. Unmatched junction bases numbered 15, after V lost 3 bases and J lost 0 bases. Germline CDR1 and CDR2: SGHRS and YFSETQ. This CDR3 has 21 residues. The CDR3 spells CASSSSRTSGMLEANTGELFF. In nucleotides, the CDR3 is TGCGCCAGCAGCTCAAGTCGGACTAGCGGGATGTTAGAGGCGAACACCGGGGAGCTGTTTTTT.

This clone was observed once. The chain carries TRBV6-2 or TRBV6-3 and TRBJ2-1; TRBD2 matches at 8 bases. Trimming removed 4 bases from V and 9 bases from J; junction bases left unmatched: 8. The CDR3 has 14 amino acids. Germline V gene sequence: CDR1 MNHEY, CDR2 SVGEGT. The CDR3 sequence: CASSFQRELGEQFF. The CDR3 region has the DNA TGTGCCAGCAGTTTCCAGCGGGAGTTGGGTGAGCAGTTCTTC.

This clone showed up just a few times. CDR3 in amino acids: CAISTPGGETQYF. The CDR3 coding sequence is TGTGCCATCAGCACCCCGGGAGGAGAGACCCAGTACTTC. The rearrangement joins TRBV10-3 to TRBJ2-5, with 7 bases matching TRBD2. V shed 6 bases and J 4 bases; nucleotides not matched to a gene: 5. This CDR3 has 13 amino acids. Germline CDR1 reads ENHRY; CDR2 reads SYGVKD.

The chain links TRBV15 to TRBJ1-6, with D perhaps TRBD1 (6 bases). Trimming shortened V by 1 base and J by 8 bases, and 15 bases separated the two germline ends. CDR1 LNHNV and CDR2 YYDKDF come from the germline V gene (reference sequence). The CDR3 totals 16 residues. CDR3 nucleotides: TGTGCCACCAGCAGAGGGGGGCAATTGGGCGATTCACCCCTCCACTTT. Protein product: CATSRGGQLGDSPLHF.